A selection of T cell receptor beta chains follows, all from one sample in a study of T cell clones after liver transplantation. The repertoire was sequenced with immunoSEQ multiplex PCR; TCRdb's copy has only in-frame clones and lacks some. The sample includes 75,000 to 100,000 clones, 80% to 85% seen only once; the top ten take less than 0.6%. The material sequenced was CD4+ T cells from blood, taken 45 to 46 months after liver transplant. These receptors all come from a human patient who received a liver transplant. Certain T cells may be donor cells from the graft. CDR3s include the opening cysteine and the closing phenylalanine or tryptophan. The order of the fields is V gene, clone size, J gene, D gene, CDR3 protein, CDR3 DNA. A D gene is named only where the DNA matches it firmly. The size entry is marked missing in some rows and otherwise reads once, few, many or a size class.

TRBV28	-	TRBJ2-7	-	CASSFPPSYEQYF	TGTGCCAGCAGCTTCCCCCCCTCCTACGAGCAGTACTTC
TRBV11-1	-	TRBJ2-7	-	CASSLGVGDREQYF	TGTGCCAGCAGCTTGGGGGTCGGGGACCGGGAGCAGTACTTC
TRBV18	-	TRBJ1-3	-	CASSPYPGAQGNTIYF	TGTGCCAGCTCACCATATCCGGGGGCGCAAGGAAACACCATATATTTT
TRBV18	-	TRBJ2-7	TRBD1	CASSPSTGINEQYF	TGTGCCAGCTCACCATCGACAGGGATCAACGAGCAGTACTTC
TRBV28	-	TRBJ1-4	TRBD1	CASSLPGGTDEKLFF	TGTGCCAGCAGCCTACCAGGGGGCACAGATGAAAAACTGTTTTTT
TRBV2	-	TRBJ1-5	-	CASTQQGRNQPQHF	TGTGCCAGCACCCAACAGGGACGCAATCAGCCCCAGCATTTT
TRBV27	once	TRBJ2-7	TRBD1	CASSKDRGETSYEQYF	TGTGCCAGCAGTAAAGACAGGGGTGAAACCTCCTACGAGCAGTACTTC
TRBV9	once	TRBJ1-4	-	CASSVDSGWEKLFF	TGTGCCAGCAGCGTCGACAGCGGTTGGGAAAAACTGTTTTTT
TRBV6-6	few	TRBJ2-7	TRBD1	CASSYSNRGHEQYF	TGTGCCAGCAGTTACTCGAACAGGGGCCACGAGCAGTACTTC
TRBV27	-	TRBJ2-5	-	CASSFRDTQETQYF	TGTGCCAGCAGTTTTCGGGACACGCAAGAGACCCAGTACTTC
TRBV10-2	-	TRBJ2-2	TRBD2	CASSEFGLAGGTGELFF	TGCGCCAGCAGTGAATTCGGACTAGCGGGAGGGACGGGGGAGCTGTTTTTT
TRBV21-1	once	TRBJ2-1	-	CASSKTSGSIVNEQFF	TGTGCCAGCAGCAAGACTAGCGGGAGTATCGTCAATGAGCAGTTCTTC
TRBV7-8	-	TRBJ2-3	TRBD2	CASSPQREKQYF	TGTGCCAGCAGCCCTCAGCGGGAGAAGCAGTATTTT
TRBV5-1	-	TRBJ1-1	-	CASSSDGMNTEAFF	TGCGCCAGCAGCTCCGACGGGATGAACACTGAAGCTTTCTTT
TRBV29-1	-	TRBJ2-1	TRBD2	CSVLGLAGVSYNEQFF	TGCAGCGTCCTGGGACTAGCGGGAGTCTCCTACAATGAGCAGTTCTTC
TRBV28	-	TRBJ2-5	-	CASGRGPPLKETQYF	TGTGCCAGCGGTAGAGGACCCCCTCTAAAAGAGACCCAGTACTTC